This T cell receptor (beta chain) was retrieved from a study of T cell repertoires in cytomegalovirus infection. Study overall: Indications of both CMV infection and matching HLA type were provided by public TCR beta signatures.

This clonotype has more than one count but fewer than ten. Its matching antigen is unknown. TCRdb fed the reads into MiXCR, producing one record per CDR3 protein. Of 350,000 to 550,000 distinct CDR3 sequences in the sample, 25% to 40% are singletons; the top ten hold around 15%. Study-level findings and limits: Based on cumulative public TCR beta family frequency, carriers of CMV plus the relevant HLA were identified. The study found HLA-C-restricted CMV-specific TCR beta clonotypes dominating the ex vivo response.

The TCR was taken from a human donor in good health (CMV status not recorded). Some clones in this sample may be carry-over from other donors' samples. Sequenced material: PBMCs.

The CDR3 loop reads CASSLFGGALETQYF. The CDR3, as DNA: TGTGCCAGCAGTTTGTTCGGGGGCGCTTTAGAGACCCAGTACTTC. V is TRBV12-3 or TRBV12-4 and J is TRBJ2-5; D is tentatively TRBD1 or TRBD2 (6 bases each). The CDR3 loop spans 15 amino acids. V lost 3 bases, J lost 4 bases, and 15 bases lay in between.